Listed below are T cell receptor beta chains from one sample, sequenced in a study of Ad26.COV2.S vaccination and SARS-CoV-2 variants. The protocol was immunoSEQ multiplex PCR, while the TCRdb copy is restricted to in-frame clones and leaves out a portion. The table lists roughly 510,000 clones, roughly nine tenths of them singletons. This specimen consisted of peripheral blood, obtained in a trial of Ad26.COV2.S vaccine versus placebo. The receptors derive from a person aged 18 to 59 who received the Ad26.COV2.S COVID-19 vaccine or a placebo. Both conserved end residues are part of each CDR3. Each record gives: D gene, clone size, V gene, J gene, CDR3 protein, CDR3 DNA. D genes are given only for firm matches. Clone size is stated in some rows and not others, as once, few, many or a class when expanded.

D gene: TRBD2; clone size: -; V gene: TRBV24-1; J gene: TRBJ2-7; CDR3 protein: CATSDRSGGAYEQYF; CDR3 DNA: TGTGCCACCAGTGACCGGTCCGGGGGGGCCTACGAGCAGTACTTC
D gene: TRBD1; clone size: -; V gene: TRBV28; J gene: TRBJ2-7; CDR3 protein: CASSLSGQGVGDEQYF; CDR3 DNA: TGTGCCAGCAGTTTATCTGGACAGGGGGTCGGGGACGAGCAGTACTTC
D gene: TRBD1; clone size: -; V gene: TRBV28; J gene: TRBJ2-2; CDR3 protein: CASSPRTGGNTGELFF; CDR3 DNA: TGTGCCAGCAGTCCCCGGACAGGGGGTAACACCGGGGAGCTGTTTTTT
D gene: TRBD1; clone size: -; V gene: TRBV6-5; J gene: TRBJ1-5; CDR3 protein: CASKGQGLQPQHF; CDR3 DNA: TGTGCCAGCAAAGGACAGGGTCTGCAGCCCCAGCATTTT
D gene: TRBD2; clone size: -; V gene: TRBV5-4; J gene: TRBJ2-7; CDR3 protein: CASSDSSGTAYEQYF; CDR3 DNA: TGTGCCAGCAGCGATTCTAGCGGGACCGCCTACGAGCAGTACTTC
D gene: -; clone size: few; V gene: TRBV6-5; J gene: TRBJ2-7; CDR3 protein: CASSYALGGSYEQYF; CDR3 DNA: TGTGCCAGCAGTTACGCCCTGGGCGGGTCCTACGAGCAGTACTTC
D gene: -; clone size: -; V gene: TRBV27; J gene: TRBJ2-7; CDR3 protein: CASSSGTGYEQYF; CDR3 DNA: TGTGCCAGCAGTTCAGGGACCGGCTACGAGCAGTACTTC
D gene: -; clone size: -; V gene: TRBV7-9; J gene: TRBJ2-1; CDR3 protein: CASSFRDNEQFF; CDR3 DNA: TGTGCCAGCAGCTTCCGGGACAATGAGCAGTTCTTC
D gene: TRBD1; clone size: -; V gene: TRBV6-2/TRBV6-3; J gene: TRBJ2-1; CDR3 protein: CASSSGTGVEQFF; CDR3 DNA: TGTGCCAGCAGTTCCGGGACAGGGGTCGAGCAGTTCTTC
D gene: TRBD1; clone size: -; V gene: TRBV5-6; J gene: TRBJ1-2; CDR3 protein: CASSLQGARYGYTF; CDR3 DNA: TGTGCCAGCAGCTTGCAGGGGGCCAGGTATGGCTACACCTTC
D gene: TRBD2; clone size: -; V gene: TRBV12-5; J gene: TRBJ2-1; CDR3 protein: CASGLLASGRLSYNEQFF; CDR3 DNA: TGTGCTAGTGGTTTGTTGGCTAGCGGGAGGCTCTCCTACAATGAGCAGTTCTTC
D gene: -; clone size: -; V gene: TRBV4-3; J gene: TRBJ1-2; CDR3 protein: CASSQDRGGNYGYTF; CDR3 DNA: TGCGCCAGCAGCCAAGACCGGGGGGGCAACTATGGCTACACCTTC
D gene: -; clone size: -; V gene: TRBV30; J gene: TRBJ1-1; CDR3 protein: CAWSRIETGEIGAFF; CDR3 DNA: TGTGCCTGGAGTCGGATAGAGACAGGAGAGATTGGGGCTTTCTTT
D gene: -; clone size: -; V gene: TRBV12-5; J gene: TRBJ1-1; CDR3 protein: CASGRGQGTEAFF; CDR3 DNA: TGTGCTAGTGGCCGGGGGCAAGGCACTGAAGCTTTCTTT
D gene: -; clone size: many; V gene: TRBV7-2; J gene: TRBJ1-5; CDR3 protein: CASSLRGNQPQHF; CDR3 DNA: TGTGCCAGCAGCTTAAGGGGGAATCAGCCCCAGCATTTT
D gene: -; clone size: few; V gene: TRBV3-1/TRBV3-2; J gene: TRBJ1-2; CDR3 protein: CASSQDRGIINYGYTF; CDR3 DNA: TGTGCCAGCAGCCAAGATCGCGGGATCATTAACTATGGCTACACCTTC
D gene: TRBD2; clone size: -; V gene: TRBV5-1; J gene: TRBJ2-1; CDR3 protein: CASRPGTSGSYNEQFF; CDR3 DNA: TGCGCCAGCAGACCCGGGACTAGCGGTTCCTACAATGAGCAGTTCTTC
D gene: -; clone size: -; V gene: TRBV9; J gene: TRBJ2-3; CDR3 protein: CASSGHSRPSTDTQYF; CDR3 DNA: TGTGCCAGCAGCGGTCACAGCCGACCAAGCACAGATACGCAGTATTTT
D gene: -; clone size: -; V gene: TRBV25-1; J gene: TRBJ1-1; CDR3 protein: CASSDWAGNTEAFF; CDR3 DNA: TGTGCCAGCAGTGACTGGGCAGGGAACACTGAAGCTTTCTTT